This T cell receptor (beta chain) was recorded in a study of blood T cell repertoires in COVID-19. Study summary: Acute-phase and convalescent COVID-19 samples originated in the United States, Italy and Spain. Nucleic acid was either cDNA or gDNA, and it came from T cells, B-cell-depleted T cells, or PBMCs.

Original handling: Amplification of reference gene primers was used by the study to estimate nucleated cell counts. The repertoire was sequenced with immunoSEQ multiplex PCR; TCRdb's copy has only in-frame clones and lacks some. The D gene and trimming were derived from the DNA, and the V and J assignments and clone size from that table. The table records about 72,000 clones, roughly 80% of them present only once. The sequence was obtained from a man between 60 and 75 years old with acute or convalescent COVID-19. Specimen: peripheral blood.

CDR3 coding DNA: TGTGCCAGCAGTTCTCCTAGCTCTGGAAACACCATATATTTT. It is translated as CASSSPSSGNTIYF. The chain uses TRBV27 and TRBJ1-3, with D uncertain. The CDR3 is made up of 14 amino acids. Trimming removed 4 bases from V and 0 bases from J, with 7 bases in between. Germline V gene sequence: CDR1 MNHEY, CDR2 SMNVEV (reference sequence).